This entry lists 25 T cell receptor beta chains sequenced from one sample in a study of synovial regulatory T cells in juvenile arthritis. Data came from immunoSEQ multiplex PCR; TCRdb stores just in-frame clones and leaves some out. The specimen's table records approximately 9,900 clones. The sequenced sample was Treg cells from blood. The subset here: remaining (HLA-DR-negative) circulating blood Treg cells. The receptor source for this set is a donor between 2 and 29 years old with juvenile idiopathic arthritis.

V usage is TRBV28 and J usage is TRBJ2-6; TCRdb designates TRBD2, a call that cannot be tested without DNA. This CDR3 spans 18 amino acids. Only the protein sequence is given. Germline V lookup: CDR1 MDHEN, CDR2 SYDVKM. CDR3 protein: CASSWTSGREYGANVLTF. Complete variable domain (other parts from reference TRBV28 and TRBJ2-6): DVKVTQSSRYLVKRTGEKVFLECVQDMDHENMFWYRQDPGLGLRLIYFSYDVKMKEKGDIPEGYSVSREKKERFSLILESASTNQTSMYLCASSWTSGREYGANVLTFGAGSRLTVL.

The rearrangement links TRBV18 to TRBJ1-4. The CDR3 sequence is 16 residues long. The DNA is unrecorded. In germline, CDR1 is KGHSH, CDR2 LQKENI. CDR3 amino acids: CASSPLTGGAGEKLFF.

This chain links TRBV6-6 with TRBJ1-1; TCRdb picks TRBD1, but there is no DNA to check that call. This CDR3 has 15 amino acids. Nucleotide data are not available. Germline CDR1 is MNHNY and CDR2 is SVGAGI (reference sequence). This CDR3 is CASTTGRGAPQKAFF.

CDR3 sequence: CASSLRRTGELFF. The J gene is TRBJ2-2, the V gene TRBV14; TCRdb reports TRBD2, a call that lacks DNA to check it against. The CDR3 covers 13 residues. The protein alone is recorded here. CDR1 and CDR2 (germline): SGHDN, FVKESK.

The chain couples TRBV7-2 to TRBJ2-7; the D call of TRBD1 rests on TCRdb alone, since no DNA is present to check it. This CDR3 has 13 amino acids. The DNA sequence is not available. The V gene's germline CDR1 is SGHTA and CDR2 FQGNSA. CDR3: CASSLRTLYEQYF.

The chain uses TRBV10-1 and TRBJ2-1. CDR1 is WNHNN, CDR2 SYGVQD, per germline (reference sequence). The CDR3 runs 13 residues. No DNA is listed. The CDR3 reads CASSPTFSSVQFF.

V and J are TRBV18 and TRBJ1-2; TCRdb gives TRBD1 as the D gene, but with no DNA this cannot be confirmed. The CDR3 sequence is 14 residues long. No DNA is given. Per germline, CDR1 KGHSH and CDR2 LQKENI. CDR3 in amino acids: CASSPAGTDYGYTF.

The chain uses TRBV7-9 and TRBJ2-7; TCRdb lists TRBD1, though no DNA is available to test this call. This CDR3 has 15 amino acids. No DNA accompanies this entry. Per the germline V gene, CDR1 is SEHNR and CDR2 is FQNEAQ (reference sequence). The CDR3 loop is CASSFNRVGDYEQYF.

This chain uses TRBV6-6 with TRBJ2-7; TCRdb outputs TRBD1, but without DNA this stays unchecked. CDR3 length: 13 amino acids. No DNA is listed. Germline V lookup: CDR1 MNHNY, CDR2 SVGAGI (reference sequence). The CDR3 sequence: CASSRQGTYEQYF.

The chain couples TRBV5-5 to TRBJ2-7; TCRdb names TRBD1, which stays unverified in the absence of DNA. This CDR3 has 18 amino acids. DNA is not on record. From germline, CDR1 is SGHKS and CDR2 YYEKEE (reference sequence). This chain's CDR3 is CASSFRQGTTPSSYEQYF.

The V and J genes are TRBV7-3 and TRBJ2-3; the TCRdb call, TRBD2, lacks DNA for checking. CDR1 and CDR2 (germline): SGHTA, FQGTGA. The CDR3 length is 14 residues. No DNA was logged. This CDR3 is CASSLLAGVDTQYF. Full variable domain (missing parts from reference TRBV7-3 and TRBJ2-3): GAGVSQTPSNKVTEKGKYVELRCDPISGHTALYWYRQSLGQGPEFLIYFQGTGAADDSGLPNDRFFAVRPEGSVSTLKIQRTERGDSAVYLCASSLLAGVDTQYFGPGTRLTVL.

This sequence joins TRBV6-5 and TRBJ1-2; TCRdb lists TRBD1, though no DNA is available to test this call. This CDR3 has 15 residues. DNA for this receptor is not on file. From germline, CDR1 is MNHEY and CDR2 SVGAGI. The CDR3 reads CASSYLGTANYGYTF.

This chain links TRBV11-2 with TRBJ2-1; TCRdb calls TRBD2, which cannot be checked without DNA. The CDR3 spans 14 residues. A DNA sequence was not provided. The V gene's germline CDR1 is SGHAT and CDR2 FQNNGV. The CDR3 protein is CASMQREGRNEQFF.

J is TRBJ1-2 and V is TRBV7-2. The germline gives CDR1 SGHTA, CDR2 FQGNSA. CDR3 length: 14 residues. No DNA has been recorded. CDR3: CASSFLGSDYGYTF. The entire variable domain, with the rest obtained from reference TRBV7-2 and TRBJ1-2, is as follows: GAGVSQSPSNKVTEKGKDVELRCDPISGHTALYWYRQSLGQGLEFLIYFQGNSAPDKSGLPSDRFSAERTGGSVSTLTIQRTQQEDSAVYLCASSFLGSDYGYTFGSGTRLTVV.

This rearrangement joins TRBV20-1 to TRBJ1-2. Per the germline V gene, CDR1 is DFQATT and CDR2 is SNEGSKA (reference sequence). CDR3 length: 11 residues. The protein alone is recorded here. CDR3 amino acids: CSARRREGYTF.

CDR3 amino acids: CASSLQGSGNTIYF. The chain carries TRBV5-1 and TRBJ1-3; TCRdb's D call of TRBD1 is untestable without DNA. Germline CDR1 SGHRS, CDR2 YFSETQ. This CDR3 region has 14 residues. No coding sequence is recorded.

The CDR3 protein is CASSSGLAGRPSTDTQYF. V usage is TRBV7-2 and J usage is TRBJ2-3; the D call of TRBD2 rests on TCRdb alone, since no DNA is present to check it. The germline gives CDR1 SGHTA, CDR2 FQGNSA. The CDR3 totals 18 residues. No DNA is recorded.

This chain connects TRBV4-1 to TRBJ1-5; TCRdb's D gene call, TRBD1, goes unchecked for lack of DNA. In germline, CDR1 is MGHRA, CDR2 YSYEKL. The CDR3 loop spans 17 amino acids. No DNA was logged. The CDR3 sequence is CASSQKGQGAPNQPQHF.

The chain is built from TRBV7-3 and TRBJ2-3; there is no DNA to check the TCRdb D call of TRBD2. Germline assignment: CDR1 SGHTA and CDR2 FQGTGA. This CDR3 contains 14 residues. No DNA is recorded. This chain's CDR3 is CASSSRLAPDTQYF.

The chain has TRBV7-9 and TRBJ1-1. CDR1 is SEHNR and CDR2 is FQNEAQ in the germline V gene (reference sequence). The length of the CDR3 is 14 residues. There is no recorded DNA. The CDR3 region is CASSFSPLNTEAFF.

The rearrangement joins TRBV5-4 to TRBJ2-2. The CDR3 extends over 14 amino acids. Only the protein is available. Germline V lookup: CDR1 SGHNT, CDR2 YYREEE (reference sequence). The CDR3: CASSPDANTGELFF.

CDR3 protein: CASSAGTGGFNQPQHF. V usage is TRBV9 and J usage is TRBJ1-5. Germline loops: CDR1 SGDLS, CDR2 YYNGEE. The CDR3 spans 16 residues. No DNA is listed.

This sequence joins TRBV7-2 and TRBJ2-7. Germline V lookup: CDR1 SGHTA, CDR2 FQGNSA. This CDR3 is built from 11 residues. No DNA sequence was recorded. CDR3 sequence: CASSPGPVQYF.

J is TRBJ2-3 and V is TRBV12-5. The V gene's germline CDR1 is LGHNT and CDR2 FRNRAP. The CDR3 has 16 residues. No DNA was logged. The CDR3 spells CASGLVLGSRTDTQYF.

The chain uses TRBV30 and TRBJ1-2. Germline CDR1 reads GTSNPN; CDR2 reads SVGIG (reference sequence). This CDR3 has 11 amino acids. The coding DNA is unavailable. This CDR3 reads CAWSVPGGYTF.